The sequence of this TCR beta chain was determined in a study of CD8 T cells in Susac syndrome. Study-level background: The sequenced Susac syndrome patients included six who had clinically active disease and about 8 who were in remission. Treatment at blood withdrawal was none, corticosteroids, or intravenous immunoglobulin alone in Susac syndrome patients.

Reverse transcription of roughly 0.45 to 1 ug RNA was performed with random hexamers. TCRdb itself ran the immunoSEQ multiplex PCR reads through MiXCR, one entry per CDR3 protein. The table has about 100,000 distinct CDR3 sequences, about 96% seen once. Specimen: CD8+ T cells from PBMCs. This clonotype was sampled from a human donor with Susac syndrome.

The CDR3 DNA follows: TGCGCCAGCAGCACTACCGGGAGCCACAATGAGCAGTTCTTC. Its translation is CASSTTGSHNEQFF. The gene calls are TRBV5-1 and TRBJ2-1; TRBD2 is a possible D gene (6 bases). Germline loops: CDR1 SGHRS, CDR2 YFSETQ. V was clipped by 4 bases and J by 5 bases, with 13 bases between them. There are 14 residues in the CDR3.